A single sample gave rise to the 24 T cell receptor beta chains below, sequenced in a study of monozygotic twins with inflammatory bowel disease. With the 5' RACE reads reprocessed, TCRdb shows one record per CDR3 protein and no DNA. In total, the table holds some 330,000 distinct CDR3 sequences. Specimen: blood. These receptors were obtained from a human donor with ulcerative colitis or Crohn's disease, or a healthy co-twin of an affected twin (not recorded which).

This chain uses TRBV10-2 with TRBJ2-4. The CDR3 covers 11 residues. Germline V gives CDR1 WSHSY, CDR2 SAAADI. CDR3 amino acids: CASSESYIQYF.

This chain joins TRBV9 and TRBJ1-2. The CDR3 is 13 residues long. Germline CDR1 is SGDLS and CDR2 is YYNGEE. This CDR3 is CASRNGGDYGYTF. Supplemented by reference TRBV9 and TRBJ1-2, the full variable domain reads DSGVTQTPKHLITATGQRVTLRCSPRSGDLSVYWYQQSLDQGLQFLIQYYNGEERAKGNILERFSAQQFPDLHSELNLSSLELGDSALYFCASRNGGDYGYTFGSGTRLTVV.

The rearrangement links TRBV6-2 or TRBV6-3 to TRBJ2-7; TCRdb names TRBD2, which stays unverified in the absence of DNA. This CDR3 spans 17 amino acids. Germline V gives CDR1 MNHEY, CDR2 SVGEGT. The CDR3 sequence is CASSAPLAGVFKGEQYF.

V gene TRBV5-1 combines with J gene TRBJ2-1. CDR3 length equals 11 residues. Germline CDR1 reads SGHRS; CDR2 reads YFSETQ. CDR3 sequence: CASSSDGEQFF.

J is TRBJ2-2 and V is TRBV4-3. Germline V lookup: CDR1 LGHNA, CDR2 YSLEER. The CDR3 has 15 amino acids. The CDR3: CASSQVTVNTGELFF.

This chain uses TRBV12-3 or TRBV12-4 with TRBJ2-7. This CDR3 is 13 amino acids long. The CDR3 loop reads CASSLASPYEQYF.

The V call is TRBV10-2, the J call TRBJ1-4; TCRdb picks TRBD1, but there is no DNA to check that call. CDR1 and CDR2 from the germline V gene are WSHSY and SAAADI. The CDR3 contains 16 residues. This CDR3 is CASSDPGRKNNEKLFF.

The J gene is TRBJ1-6, the V gene TRBV20-1. Germline V CDR1 and CDR2: DFQATT, SNEGSKA (reference sequence). The CDR3 has 13 amino acids. CDR3 protein: CSPRTARSSPLHF.

The gene calls are TRBV27 and TRBJ2-3. The CDR3 extends over 14 amino acids. CDR1 is MNHEY, CDR2 SMNVEV, per germline (reference sequence). The CDR3 sequence is CASSLETSTNTQYF.

V and J are TRBV28 and TRBJ2-7; there is no DNA to check the TCRdb D call of TRBD1. Germline V gene sequence: CDR1 MDHEN, CDR2 SYDVKM. The CDR3 consists of 15 residues. The CDR3 sequence: CASSTMLTAPYEQYF.

The rearrangement links TRBV5-1 to TRBJ2-7; TCRdb returns TRBD1, unconfirmable since there is no DNA. The length of the CDR3 is 13 residues. Germline V gene data show CDR1 as SGHRS and CDR2 as YFSETQ. CDR3 sequence reads: CASSKTGSYEQYF.

The V call is TRBV7-4, the J call TRBJ1-6; TCRdb's assignment of TRBD1 cannot be checked, as there is no DNA. Germline CDR1 and CDR2: SGHVT and SQSDAQ. This CDR3 contains 18 residues. CDR3 residues: CASSSGHLRDLYNSPLHF.

The J gene is TRBJ2-1, the V gene TRBV12-3 or TRBV12-4; TCRdb picks TRBD2, but there is no DNA to check that call. The CDR3 is 13 residues long. The CDR3 protein is CASSWREGNEQFF.

This chain links TRBV5-1 with TRBJ2-1; without DNA, the TCRdb call of TRBD1 cannot be checked. This CDR3 is built from 16 residues. Germline V lookup: CDR1 SGHRS, CDR2 YFSETQ. CDR3 in amino acids: CASSLEGGGPYNEQFF.

The CDR3 here is CASSSPLSSGANVLTF. The rearrangement joins TRBV5-1 to TRBJ2-6; TCRdb's D gene call, TRBD1, goes unchecked for lack of DNA. Germline V gives CDR1 SGHRS, CDR2 YFSETQ. CDR3 length equals 16 residues.

The CDR3 region is CSARGASGRVNEQFF. This rearrangement joins TRBV20-1 to TRBJ2-1; TCRdb outputs TRBD2, but without DNA this stays unchecked. CDR3 length equals 15 residues. The germline V gene has CDR1 DFQATT and CDR2 SNEGSKA (reference sequence).

This chain uses TRBV20-1 with TRBJ1-5. Germline V gene data show CDR1 as DFQATT and CDR2 as SNEGSKA (reference sequence). The CDR3 totals 15 residues. This CDR3 is CSARDRGQAFAAQHF.

The CDR3 spells CASSQDFGGYEQYF. The V and J genes are TRBV3-1 and TRBJ2-7. CDR1 and CDR2 from the germline V gene are LGHDT and YNNKEL (reference sequence). The CDR3 runs 14 residues.

The chain combines TRBV4-2 with TRBJ2-7. Germline CDR1 is LGHNA and CDR2 is YNFKEQ. This CDR3 has 14 residues. This CDR3 reads CASSQERSSYEQYF.

Here the CDR3 reads CASSTRDVWDNEQFF. V and J are TRBV7-2 and TRBJ2-1; TCRdb's D call of TRBD1 is untestable without DNA. Germline CDR1 SGHTA, CDR2 FQGNSA. This CDR3 has 15 residues.

The rearrangement uses TRBV5-4 and TRBJ2-1. From germline, CDR1 is SGHNT and CDR2 YYREEE (reference sequence). CDR3 length equals 11 residues. CDR3 region: CASSQNTEQFF.

The rearrangement links TRBV6-2 or TRBV6-3 to TRBJ1-5; the D gene TCRdb calls, TRBD1, cannot be checked with no DNA. CDR3 length: 13 amino acids. CDR1 and CDR2 (germline): MNHEY, SVGEGT. The CDR3 region is CASSYQGTSPQHF.

The rearrangement uses TRBV6-1 and TRBJ2-7. The CDR3 sequence is 14 residues long. The germline CDR1 and CDR2 sequences are MNHNS and SASEGT. This CDR3 is CASRPDRGSYEQYF.

The gene calls are TRBV15 and TRBJ1-5; lacking DNA, the TRBD1 call made by TCRdb goes unchecked. Per germline, CDR1 LNHNV and CDR2 YYDKDF (reference sequence). The CDR3 is 14 residues long. This CDR3 is CATSSGQPLGSQHF.